The present entry profiles one T cell receptor beta chain with its context. The target antigen is unknown. This CDR3 comprises 16 residues. The V gene lost 7 bases and the J gene lost 0 bases, with 19 bases spanning the gap. Germline values: CDR1 SGHDT, CDR2 YYEEEE. This record comes from a study of T cell responses to AZD1222 COVID-19 vaccine. Looking at the study overall: Pooled samples include second doses given at about 4 or 12 weeks.

General observations from the study: Repertoire samples came only from after the peak T cell response. Just a handful of AZD1222 recipients tested seropositive at baseline. White British people made up most donors, females outnumbered males, and clonal diversity was possibly underestimated.

TCRdb's table, derived via immunoSEQ multiplex PCR, lists solely in-frame clones and lacks some. The data hold around 95,000 clones, with around nine tenths observed a single time. This sequence joins TRBV5-6 and TRBJ1-2, with D possibly being TRBD1 (6 bases). Source: peripheral blood, taken on day 0 of AZD1222 vaccination. This sequence was found in an adult in good health. This chain's CDR3 is CASWTVGERANYGYTF. The CDR3 bases are TGTGCCAGCTGGACAGTCGGGGAAAGAGCTAACTATGGCTACACCTTC.